The 28 T cell receptor beta chains listed next were all sequenced from one sample in a study of blood T cell repertoires in COVID-19. Libraries were prepared by immunoSEQ multiplex PCR; TCRdb keeps only in-frame clonotypes and omits some of them. The sample contains around 39,000 clones, 75% to 85% of which appear only once. Sequenced: peripheral blood. These receptors all stem from a woman between 65 and 79 years old with acute or convalescent COVID-19.

The V gene is TRBV27, the J gene TRBJ2-6; D ambiguous. Germline V gene sequence: CDR1 MNHEY, CDR2 SMNVEV (reference sequence). Trimming removed 5 bases from V and 0 bases from J, with 20 bases in between. This CDR3 spans 19 amino acids. The CDR3 region is CASSKGVLPPLSGANVLTF. Written as DNA, the CDR3 is TGTGCCAGCAGTAAAGGAGTCCTTCCACCCCTCTCTGGGGCCAACGTCCTGACTTTC.

Comments on this clone: The junction departs from the called germline gene at one end, perhaps through a read error. The V gene is TRBV10-3, the J gene TRBJ2-1; the match to TRBD2 covers 13 bases. The CDR3 extends over 14 amino acids. Germline V gene lookup returns CDR1 ENHRY and CDR2 SYGVKD. Here the CDR3 DNA reads TGTGCCATCAGTCTCGGGACTAGCGGGGCCCTCCGGGTCTTC. This sequence encodes CAISLGTSGALRVF.

CDR3 DNA: TGTGCCAGCAGTTTCAGGGGAAGACGACTGTTTTTT. Translation: CASSFRGRRLFF. The J gene is TRBJ1-4, the V gene TRBV12-3 or TRBV12-4; the D gene is possibly TRBD1 (6 bases). The CDR3 contains 12 residues. V lost 3 bases and J lost 13, with 12 bases in between.

The chain recombines TRBV29-1 with TRBJ2-1; no clear D gene. This CDR3 is built from 13 residues. Germline CDR1 and CDR2: SQVTM and ANQGSEA. Trimming took 4 bases from V and 5 from J, leaving 12 bases between them. The CDR3 nucleotides are TGCAGCGTTGGGGCCGACGGAAACAATGAGCAGTTCTTC. Translation gives CSVGADGNNEQFF.

CDR3 sequence (DNA): TGCGCCAGCAGCTTCGTAGCCGGGGGATTGAACACTGAAGCTTTCTTT. The encoded protein is CASSFVAGGLNTEAFF. The chain is built from TRBV5-1 and TRBJ1-1; weak D call: TRBD1 (5 bases). The CDR3 is made up of 16 amino acids. V lost 2 bases and J lost 0, with 14 bases in between. Germline V gives CDR1 SGHRS, CDR2 YFSETQ.

The chain employs TRBV25-1 and TRBJ1-1; possibly TRBD1 for D (5 bases). This CDR3 has 13 residues. CDR1 and CDR2 from the germline V gene are MGHDK and SYGVNS. Deletions cut 7 bases from V and 3 bases from J, with 12 bases between. The CDR3 here is CASTSQGHTEAFF. CDR3 bases: TGTGCCAGCACCTCTCAGGGTCACACTGAAGCTTTCTTT.

The rearrangement links TRBV6-2 or TRBV6-3 to TRBJ2-1; TRBD2 might be the D (6 bases). Trimming took 4 bases from V and 0 from J, leaving 10 bases between them. The V gene's germline CDR1 is MNHEY and CDR2 SVGEGT. This CDR3 region has 15 residues. In nucleotides, the CDR3 is TGTGCCAGCAGTTCGGAGGGTCGCTCCTACAATGAGCAGTTCTTC. Protein sequence: CASSSEGRSYNEQFF.

The V call is TRBV3-1 (or the pseudogene TRBV3-2), the J call TRBJ1-3, with D unclear. Between the trimmed V and J ends, which lost 0 bases and 2 bases, there was a span of 11 bases. The CDR3 runs 16 residues. CDR1 LGHDT and CDR2 YNNKEL come from the germline V gene (reference sequence). CDR3 sequence reads: CASSQEAGRPGNTIYF. CDR3 nucleotides: TGTGCCAGCAGCCAAGAGGCGGGAAGGCCTGGAAACACCATATATTTT.

The sample holds a few counts of this clone. This chain links TRBV29-1 with TRBJ1-2, with 10 bases that match TRBD1. Germline V gives CDR1 SQVTM, CDR2 ANQGSEA. Losses at the gene ends were 5 bases for V and 6 bases for J; bases not matched to a gene: 6. The CDR3 is made up of 13 amino acids. The DNA for the CDR3 is TGCAGCGTTCTGATGACAGGGGGCGATGGCTACACCTTC. Translation gives CSVLMTGGDGYTF.

V and J are TRBV12-3 or TRBV12-4 and TRBJ2-7; D remains unclear. The length of the CDR3 is 12 residues. The V and J ends lost 7 bases and 6 bases respectively, with 13 bases between them. The CDR3 loop reads CASTRSPSEQYF. Written as DNA, the CDR3 is TGTGCCAGCACCAGATCCCCCAGCGAGCAGTACTTC.

This chain connects TRBV7-9 to TRBJ2-7; 9 nucleotides match TRBD1. CDR3 length equals 15 residues. The V and J ends lost 5 bases and 1 base, in that order; junction bases with no gene match: 6. Germline V gives CDR1 SEHNR, CDR2 FQNEAQ (reference sequence). DNA of the CDR3: TGTGCCAGCAGCCTCCGACAGGGGGGATCCTACGAGCAGTACTTC. It yields the protein CASSLRQGGSYEQYF. The complete variable domain, with remaining parts taken from reference TRBV7-9 and TRBJ2-7, reads DTGVSQNPRHKITKRGQNVTFRCDPISEHNRLYWYRQTLGQGPEFLTYFQNEAQLEKSRLLSDRFSAERPKGSFSTLEIQRTEQGDSAMYLCASSLRQGGSYEQYFGPGTRLTVT.

CDR3 in DNA: TGTGCCAGCAGTTTAGCAGGGATCAATCAGCCCCAGCATTTT. It yields the protein CASSLAGINQPQHF. The chain uses TRBV28 and TRBJ1-5, with D possibly TRBD1 on 5 matching bases. The length of the CDR3 is 14 residues. V lost 2 bases and J lost 3, with 8 bases in between. The germline V gene has CDR1 MDHEN and CDR2 SYDVKM.

The chain joins TRBV3-1 (or the pseudogene TRBV3-2) to TRBJ2-6, with D tentatively TRBD2 (5 bases). Trimming removed 0 bases at V and 4 bases at J, with 10 bases between. The CDR3 totals 16 residues. Germline V lookup: CDR1 LGHDT, CDR2 YNNKEL (reference sequence). The CDR3: CASSQDPGVGANVLTF. The DNA for the CDR3 is TGTGCCAGCAGCCAAGACCCCGGGGTCGGGGCCAACGTCCTGACTTTC.

The chain joins TRBV4-2 to TRBJ2-2, with no clear D. Trimming stripped 0 bases from V and 4 bases from J, with 12 bases between. This CDR3 spans 16 amino acids. The germline CDR1 and CDR2 sequences are LGHNA and YNFKEQ. DNA of the CDR3: TGTGCCAGCAGCCAAGAGTACCTAGTGGTCACCGGGGAGCTGTTTTTT. Its translation is CASSQEYLVVTGELFF.

This clone turned up a few times. The chain has TRBV19 and TRBJ2-1; D remains ambiguous. Germline V gives CDR1 LNHDA, CDR2 SQIVND (reference sequence). The CDR3 extends over 17 amino acids. V lost 3 bases and J 6 bases, leaving 21 bases between the germline ends. Here the CDR3 DNA reads TGTGCCAGTAGTATCCTCTTTAGTAGTCCCAACAGCAATGAGCAGTTCTTC. Translated, it gives CASSILFSSPNSNEQFF.

The chain has TRBV5-1 and TRBJ2-1; D remains unclear. V lost 1 base and J 0 bases, leaving 8 bases between the germline ends. The CDR3 sequence is 15 residues long. Looked up from germline, CDR1 is SGHRS and CDR2 is YFSETQ. The CDR3 protein is CASSLLSSSYNEQFF. CDR3 DNA sequence: TGCGCCAGCAGCTTGCTTAGCAGCTCCTACAATGAGCAGTTCTTC.

This sequence joins TRBV27 and TRBJ2-7, with D uncertain. Germline CDR1 is MNHEY and CDR2 is SMNVEV (reference sequence). Trimming pared 6 bases from V and 0 bases from J, leaving 6 bases between. The CDR3 has 12 residues. The CDR3: CASSSSSYEQYF. The CDR3 nucleotides are TGTGCCAGCAGCTCCAGCTCCTACGAGCAGTACTTC.

This chain connects TRBV21-1 to TRBJ2-6; whether TRBD1, the table's D call, matches the DNA was not checked. TRBV21-1 is a recognized pseudogene. The CDR3 is 20 residues long. The CDR3 sequence is CASSKECRRDRVRGANVLTF. The CDR3 nucleotides read TGTGCCAGCAGCAAAGAATGTAGACGGGACAGGGTGCGCGGGGCCAACGTCCTGACTTTC.

This chain connects TRBV6-1 to TRBJ2-7; 10 nucleotides agree with TRBD2. The CDR3 has 15 residues. J gave up 5 bases and V 1 base, and 5 bases lay outside the gene matches. Germline values: CDR1 MNHNS, CDR2 SASEGT. The DNA for the CDR3 is TGTGCCAGCAGTGAAGGGTCTAGCGGGAGAGACGAGCAGTACTTC. This gives the protein CASSEGSSGRDEQYF.

This rearrangement joins TRBV2 to TRBJ2-7, with TRBD1 identical over 7 bases. J gave up 4 bases and V 6 bases, and 9 bases lay outside the gene matches. The CDR3 has 14 residues. CDR1 is SNHLY and CDR2 is FYNNEI in the germline V gene. The CDR3 spells CASRADRVRYEQYF. DNA of the CDR3: TGTGCCAGCAGGGCCGACAGGGTTCGGTACGAGCAGTACTTC.

This chain connects TRBV28 to TRBJ2-3; 10 positions match TRBD2. V shed 3 bases and J 4 bases; nucleotides not matched to a gene: 10. From germline, CDR1 is MDHEN and CDR2 SYDVKM. There are 17 residues in the CDR3. CDR3 in DNA: TGTGCCAGCAGTTTGGGAAGCGGGAGGGCCTTAGCAGATACGCAGTATTTT. Its protein product is CASSLGSGRALADTQYF.

The chain has TRBV29-1 and TRBJ1-1; 7 bases fit TRBD1. Trimming took 5 bases from V and 2 from J; bases not matched to a gene: 5. The CDR3 has 13 residues. The germline V gene encodes CDR1 SQVTM and CDR2 ANQGSEA. Here the CDR3 DNA reads TGCAGCGTTTTCGGACAGGCCAACACTGAAGCTTTCTTT. Its translation is CSVFGQANTEAFF. The full variable domain, rest sourced from reference TRBV29-1 and TRBJ1-1, is SAVISQKPSRDICQRGTSLTIQCQVDSQVTMMFWYRQQPGQSLTLIATANQGSEATYESGFVIDKFPISRPNLTFSTLTVSNMSPEDSSIYLCSVFGQANTEAFFGQGTRLTVV.

The chain couples TRBV24-1 to TRBJ2-1; 14 nucleotides line up with TRBD2. V lost 0 bases to trimming and J lost 8 bases; unmatched junction nucleotides: 8. The germline CDR1 and CDR2 sequences are KGHDR and SFDVKD. The CDR3 sequence is 18 residues long. The CDR3 nucleotides read TGTGCCACCAGTGATTTGCAAGGGACTAGCGGGAGCATCCATGAGCAGTTCTTC. Protein: CATSDLQGTSGSIHEQFF.

The count of this clone is one. The chain couples TRBV3-1 (or the pseudogene TRBV3-2) to TRBJ2-5; D gene uncertain. Germline V gene data show CDR1 as LGHDT and CDR2 as YNNKEL (reference sequence). The CDR3 has 12 amino acids. V was cut by 1 base and J by 4 bases, with 4 bases left in between. The CDR3 loop reads CASSQVSETQYF. CDR3 bases: TGTGCCAGCAGCCAAGTATCAGAGACCCAGTACTTC.

The chain links TRBV19 to TRBJ2-7; no reliable D call. Deletions cut 3 bases from V and 5 bases from J, with 11 bases between. The CDR3 has 13 amino acids. Germline values: CDR1 LNHDA, CDR2 SQIVND (reference sequence). The DNA for the CDR3 is TGTGCCAGTAGTATCTCCCCTAGGAACGAGCAGTACTTC. Protein product: CASSISPRNEQYF. The full variable domain, rest sourced from reference TRBV19 and TRBJ2-7, is DGGITQSPKYLFRKEGQNVTLSCEQNLNHDAMYWYRQDPGQGLRLIYYSQIVNDFQKGDIAEGYSVSREKKESFPLTVTSAQKNPTAFYLCASSISPRNEQYFGPGTRLTVT.

The genes are TRBV19 and TRBJ1-2, with D maybe TRBD1 (6 bases). Trimming stripped 1 base from V and 8 bases from J, with 17 bases between. This CDR3 comprises 15 residues. Germline CDR1 is LNHDA and CDR2 is SQIVND (reference sequence). The CDR3 DNA is TGTGCCAGTAGTATAGGCCGCGCAGGGGAGGGCGGCTACACCTTC. Amino acids: CASSIGRAGEGGYTF.

V usage is TRBV18 and J usage is TRBJ2-6; D is perhaps TRBD1 (5 bases). The CDR3 contains 15 residues. Germline CDR1 KGHSH, CDR2 LQKENI. The ends were cut back, 5 bases at V and 2 bases at J, with 10 bases in the middle. CDR3 bases: TGTGCCAGCTCAGTACAGGAAGCTGGGGCCAACGTCCTGACTTTC. Protein sequence: CASSVQEAGANVLTF.

The CDR3 loop reads CASSQGGVRDTQYF. The DNA for the CDR3 is TGTGCCAGCTCACAGGGGGGGGTGAGGGATACGCAGTATTTT. The chain joins TRBV18 to TRBJ2-3; a possible D gene is TRBD2 (7 bases). The CDR3 sequence is 14 residues long. V was pared by 4 bases and J by 6 bases, with 14 bases between. Per germline, CDR1 KGHSH and CDR2 LQKENI.